Presented here are 22 T cell receptor beta chains from one specimen sequenced in a study of regulatory T cells in long-lasting Graves disease. The TCR beta library used iRepertoire HTBI primers with Arm-PCR amplification of CDR3. TCRdb recomputed calls from the multiplex PCR reads with MiXCR, one row per CDR3 protein. The sample carries 400,000 to 500,000 distinct CDR3 sequences, 21% recorded once. As for time point: persistent/refractory GD, antithyroid drugs over 5 years with positive TRAb. PBMCs provided the RNA from which the TCR library was made. Source: peripheral blood mononuclear cells (PBMCs), taken when the disease was refractory, from a patient treated with antithyroid drugs. The receptors were gathered from a female donor with Graves disease.

This clonotype appeared many times. The genes are TRBV12-3 or TRBV12-4 and TRBJ2-6; a possible D gene is TRBD1 (5 bases). V lost 8 bases to trimming and J lost 0 bases, with 20 bases between them. The CDR3 extends over 18 amino acids. For the CDR3, the DNA is TGTGCCAGCCTTTCTCGACAGCAGTTATACTCTGGGGCCAACGTCCTGACTTTC. Translating gives CASLSRQQLYSGANVLTF.

This rearrangement joins TRBV7-9 to TRBJ2-2, with 9 bases that match TRBD2. The junction had 10 bases not matched to a gene; V was cut back by 5 bases and J by 6 bases. Germline lookup yields CDR1 SEHNR and CDR2 FQNEAQ (reference sequence). This CDR3 contains 16 residues. CDR3 sequence reads: CASSPLAGDRSGELFF. As DNA, the CDR3 is TGTGCCAGCAGCCCCTTAGCGGGAGACCGGTCCGGGGAGCTGTTTTTT.

The V call is TRBV27, the J call TRBJ2-4; perhaps TRBD1 as D (6 bases). The CDR3 length is 12 residues. Trimming took off 8 bases at V and 5 bases at J, with 10 bases between the two ends. The V gene's germline CDR1 is MNHEY and CDR2 SMNVEV (reference sequence). The CDR3 protein is CASGRQENIQYF. The CDR3 DNA reads TGTGCCAGCGGTCGACAGGAAAACATTCAGTACTTC.

The J gene is TRBJ1-4, the V gene TRBV6-2 or TRBV6-3; a possible D gene is TRBD1 (5 bases). CDR3 length: 15 residues. V gave up 4 bases and J gave up 3 bases, with 12 bases separating them. Germline-derived CDR1 and CDR2 are MNHEY and SVGEGT. CDR3 DNA sequence: TGTGCCAGCAGTTTAACAGGAGGGGCTAATGAAAAACTGTTTTTT. Residues: CASSLTGGANEKLFF.

There are many counts of this clonotype. The genes are TRBV7-2 and TRBJ2-2, with a possible D match to TRBD1 (6 bases). CDR1 and CDR2 (germline): SGHTA, FQGNSA. Trimming pared 7 bases from V and 5 bases from J, leaving 14 bases between. The CDR3 covers 14 residues. CDR3 protein: CASKTGSYTGELFF. In DNA form, the CDR3 reads TGTGCCAGCAAAACAGGGAGTTATACCGGGGAGCTGTTTTTT.

This clonotype was picked up many times. The V gene is TRBV5-6, the J gene TRBJ1-2; no clear D. Trimming took off 4 bases at V and 4 bases at J, with 11 bases between the two ends. The CDR3 covers 13 residues. Germline CDR1 is SGHDT and CDR2 is YYEEEE. The CDR3 nucleotides read TGTGCCAGCAGCGCCTCGAGGAGCTATGGCTACACCTTC. As protein: CASSASRSYGYTF.

In its sample, this clonotype was seen many times. This chain joins TRBV27 and TRBJ2-5; 12 positions match TRBD1. V lost 2 bases, J lost 3 bases, and 4 bases stayed unmatched. The CDR3 spans 16 residues. In germline, CDR1 is MNHEY, CDR2 SMNVEV (reference sequence). The DNA of the CDR3 is TGTGCCAGCAGTTTAGGGGGACAGGGGGCAGAAGAGACCCAGTACTTC. Its protein product is CASSLGGQGAEETQYF.

This clonotype was seen ten or more times. V is TRBV28 and J is TRBJ1-2, with TRBD1 as a possible D gene (6 bases). The germline CDR1 and CDR2 sequences are MDHEN and SYDVKM. The CDR3 length is 16 residues. V was pared by 5 bases and J by 3 bases, with 19 bases between. CDR3: CASSPSSKGGDYGYTF. The CDR3 nucleotides read TGTGCCAGCAGTCCCTCCTCGAAAGGGGGGGACTATGGCTACACCTTC.

J is TRBJ2-5 and V is TRBV7-2; D is undetermined. This CDR3 is 12 amino acids long. Germline values: CDR1 SGHTA, CDR2 FQGNSA. V lost 0 bases to trimming and J lost 9 bases, with 8 bases between them. The CDR3 DNA follows: TGTGCCAGCAGCTTAGCCAGGCATGCCCAGTACTTC. Translated, it gives CASSLARHAQYF.

The chain couples TRBV27 to TRBJ2-4; D gene unclear. The germline gives CDR1 MNHEY, CDR2 SMNVEV (reference sequence). CDR3 length: 14 amino acids. Trimming left V 10 bases short and J 0 bases short, with 13 bases between. The CDR3 spells CATADLLAKNIQYF. The CDR3 region has the DNA TGTGCCACCGCGGACCTACTAGCCAAAAACATTCAGTACTTC.

The chain carries TRBV19 and TRBJ2-4, with D possibly matching TRBD2 (5 bases). The CDR3 runs to 11 residues. V lost 8 bases and J 15 bases, leaving 17 bases between the germline ends. Germline values: CDR1 LNHDA, CDR2 SQIVND (reference sequence). The CDR3 region has the DNA TGTGCCAGTGCAAATACTAGTCGTCGGTACTTC. It is translated as CASANTSRRYF.

The chain carries TRBV11-2 and TRBJ2-4; no clear D gene. CDR1 is SGHAT and CDR2 is FQNNGV in the germline V gene. V was pared by 5 bases and J by 0 bases, with 11 bases between. The CDR3 runs to 15 residues. In nucleotides, the CDR3 is TGTGCCAGCAGCACCCTTTTGGAAGCCAAAAACATTCAGTACTTC. Its protein product is CASSTLLEAKNIQYF.

This clonotype was observed many times. The rearrangement uses TRBV28 and TRBJ2-2; 15 positions agree with TRBD2. With V trimmed by 7 bases and J by 9 bases, 9 bases remained unmatched. Germline CDR1 and CDR2: MDHEN and SYDVKM. There are 16 residues in the CDR3. This CDR3 reads CASKPPGLAGGRELFF. For the CDR3, the DNA is TGTGCCAGCAAACCTCCGGGACTAGCGGGAGGCAGGGAGCTGTTTTTT.

The chain is built from TRBV18 and TRBJ2-2, with D unresolved. Trimming cost V 1 base and J 5 bases, with 14 bases left between them. The CDR3 spans 16 residues. Looked up from germline, CDR1 is KGHSH and CDR2 is LQKENI. The CDR3 region has the DNA TGTGCCAGCTCACCACGTCAATGGCAGGAGACCGGGGAGCTGTTTTTT. It codes for CASSPRQWQETGELFF.

This clonotype was observed a handful of times. This rearrangement joins TRBV5-5 to TRBJ1-1; 8 nucleotides match TRBD1. This CDR3 has 17 amino acids. Germline CDR1 is SGHKS and CDR2 is YYEKEE (reference sequence). V shed 4 bases and J 3 bases; nucleotides not matched to a gene: 14. CDR3 loop: CASSTSGQGRDHTEAFF. The CDR3, as DNA: TGTGCCAGCAGCACCTCCGGACAGGGCCGTGATCACACTGAAGCTTTCTTT.

This clonotype was seen ten or more times. V usage is TRBV28 and J usage is TRBJ2-5; D may be TRBD2 (5 bases). Trimming stripped 1 base from V and 7 bases from J, with 16 bases between. The CDR3 sequence is 15 residues long. From germline, CDR1 is MDHEN and CDR2 SYDVKM. The CDR3: CASSLLLGSGRTQYF. CDR3 DNA sequence: TGTGCCAGCAGTTTATTGTTGGGCAGTGGGAGGACCCAGTACTTC.

For this clonotype: A much larger clone differs from this one at a single base, so this may be a read error. The chain employs TRBV20-1 and TRBJ2-7; D is undetermined. Per germline, CDR1 DFQATT and CDR2 SNEGSKA (reference sequence). Trimming took 6 bases from V and 0 from J, leaving 12 bases between them. The CDR3 is made up of 13 amino acids. In DNA, the CDR3 is TGCAGTGCCCTGGGCCAGAGCTCCTACGAGCAGTACTTC. This translates into CSALGQSSYEQYF.

The chain employs TRBV25-1 and TRBJ2-2; D is perhaps TRBD1 (6 bases). The CDR3 covers 16 residues. Trimming removed 2 bases at V and 5 bases at J, with 15 bases between. Looked up from germline, CDR1 is MGHDK and CDR2 is SYGVNS. Here the CDR3 reads CASSEIALGGTGELFF. The DNA for the CDR3 is TGTGCCAGCAGTGAAATCGCTCTAGGGGGAACCGGGGAGCTGTTTTTT.

This clonotype showed up just once. This sequence joins TRBV20-1 and TRBJ1-5; unclear D gene. Germline V lookup: CDR1 DFQATT, CDR2 SNEGSKA (reference sequence). This CDR3 region has 15 residues. The V and J ends lost 0 bases and 4 bases respectively, with 13 bases between them. CDR3 loop: CSARDHSGFNQPQHF. Here the CDR3 DNA reads TGCAGTGCTAGAGATCATAGTGGGTTTAATCAGCCCCAGCATTTT.

For this clonotype: With a much larger clone just one base away, this may be a read error. The chain recombines TRBV9 with TRBJ2-5; maybe TRBD2 (6 bases). The V gene's germline CDR1 is SGDLS and CDR2 YYNGEE. This CDR3 spans 14 amino acids. CDR3 loop: CAGSNAGSGETQYF. In nucleotides, the CDR3 is TGTGCCGGCAGCAACGCGGGGTCTGGGGAGACCCAGTACTTC.

This clonotype was seen a handful of times. This chain's CDR3 is CASSVDIYNEQFF. The CDR3 bases are TGTGCCAGCAGTGTGGACATCTACAATGAGCAGTTCTTC. J is TRBJ2-1 and V is TRBV2; TRBD1 is a possible D gene (5 bases). This CDR3 spans 13 amino acids. CDR1 and CDR2 (germline): SNHLY, FYNNEI. Trimming removed 4 bases at V and 3 bases at J, with 7 bases between.

This clonotype was recorded many times. This rearrangement joins TRBV11-2 to TRBJ2-7; D is unclear. The CDR3 is 11 amino acids. V was trimmed by 5 bases and J by 5 bases, leaving 7 bases between them. Germline V gene lookup returns CDR1 SGHAT and CDR2 FQNNGV. Written as DNA, the CDR3 is TGTGCCAGCAGCGGGGTCAACGAGCAGTACTTC. The encoded protein is CASSGVNEQYF.